This T cell receptor (beta chain) is from a study of blood T cell repertoires in COVID-19 (dated by TCRdb to between 2020 and 2021). With regard to the full study: Collaborator samples came from the United States, Italy and Spain and covered acute and convalescent phases of COVID-19. The prospective study material was composed of cDNA or gDNA derived from T cells, B-cell-depleted T cells, or PBMCs. Subjects who had been exposed to COVID-19, were actively infected with it, or had recovered from it provided the deeply sampled blood TCRbeta repertoires that made up the dataset. The repertoires were made available in a free public database intended to serve as a resource for research on the immune response to SARS-CoV-2. The samples were drawn from the first 160 participants of the ongoing ImmuneRACE study and from over a thousand subjects provided by 6 global collaborators. Nearly every sample came with metadata listing a de-identified subject ID, COVID-19 status, age in years and sex. HLA class I and class II types, where available, came from metadata supplied by the sample provider rather than from assay-based typing.

Trimming at the junction amounts to 0 bases on V and 2 bases on J, and the germline ends lie 7 bases apart. The CDR3 has 14 amino acids, counting the end cysteine and phenylalanine. The CDR3 DNA has 42 bases and is translated from base 1. Taken from the germline V gene, the CDR1 and CDR2 loops are KGHSH and LQKENI. Whole blood was collected in K2EDTA tubes by collaborating institutions according to the institutions' own protocols. For TCRbeta analysis, collaborators shipped samples in one of three forms: frozen whole blood, isolated PBMCs, or DNA extracted from either of those sample types. As for this clone: The antigen it recognizes is unknown. Base-call qualities are not available, and no considerably larger clone is one nucleotide away.

TCRbeta CDR3 regions were amplified from genomic DNA by means of the immunoSEQ Assay, a bias-controlled multiplex PCR. Per the original workflow: The number of nucleated cells in each sample was estimated from the amplification of reference gene primers within the assay. To quantify the absolute abundance of each unique TCRbeta CDR3 rearrangement, sequence reads were collapsed and filtered. For each sample, productive Simpson clonality was calculated by taking the square root of Simpson's diversity index across productive rearrangements. The table was pulled from immuneACCESS by TCRdb, which kept in-frame rearrangements only. Such tables lose some clones; where checked, under half of the loss comes from unresolved V genes, and the rest has no known cause. The V and J calls and clone size are taken from that table; D and trimming were inferred from the DNA. The sample profile shows under 20,000 clones; roughly 91% of them were found once. About 5% of the sample goes to the ten largest clones.

Study-wide findings and limitations: Clinical and demographic metadata were provided uncurated, with the amount varying by source and participant.

The clonotype comes from a human donor in a cohort sampled during active COVID-19. The V gene is TRBV18 and the J gene is TRBJ1-2; 5 matching bases give a weak D call of TRBD1. Material: peripheral blood. The CDR3 protein: CASSPPGPNYGYTF. The DNA reads as follows: TGTGCCAGCTCACCACCGGGGCCGAACTATGGCTACACCTTC.